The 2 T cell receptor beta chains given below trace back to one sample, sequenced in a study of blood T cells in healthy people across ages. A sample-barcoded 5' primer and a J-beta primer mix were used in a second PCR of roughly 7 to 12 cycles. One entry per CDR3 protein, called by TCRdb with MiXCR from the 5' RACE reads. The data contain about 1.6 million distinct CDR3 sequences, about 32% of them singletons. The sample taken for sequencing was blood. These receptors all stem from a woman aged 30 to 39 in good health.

CDR3 coding DNA: TGTGCCAGCAGCGTAGCGGGAGGGAACTATGGCTACACCTTC. Translated: CASSVAGGNYGYTF. The chain couples TRBV9 to TRBJ1-2; D is undetermined. The germline V gene encodes CDR1 SGDLS and CDR2 YYNGEE. The CDR3 spans 14 residues. V was trimmed by 0 bases and J by 2 bases, leaving 8 bases between them. The whole variable domain, filled in from reference TRBV9 and TRBJ1-2, reads DSGVTQTPKHLITATGQRVTLRCSPRSGDLSVYWYQQSLDQGLQFLIQYYNGEERAKGNILERFSAQQFPDLHSELNLSSLELGDSALYFCASSVAGGNYGYTFGSGTRLTVV.

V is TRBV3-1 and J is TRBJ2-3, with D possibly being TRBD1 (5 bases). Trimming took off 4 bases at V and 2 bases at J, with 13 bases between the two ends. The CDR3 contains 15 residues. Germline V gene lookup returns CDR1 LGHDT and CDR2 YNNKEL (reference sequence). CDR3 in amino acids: CASSPSTDSTDTQYF. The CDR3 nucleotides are TGTGCCAGCAGCCCGTCGACAGATTCCACAGATACGCAGTATTTT.